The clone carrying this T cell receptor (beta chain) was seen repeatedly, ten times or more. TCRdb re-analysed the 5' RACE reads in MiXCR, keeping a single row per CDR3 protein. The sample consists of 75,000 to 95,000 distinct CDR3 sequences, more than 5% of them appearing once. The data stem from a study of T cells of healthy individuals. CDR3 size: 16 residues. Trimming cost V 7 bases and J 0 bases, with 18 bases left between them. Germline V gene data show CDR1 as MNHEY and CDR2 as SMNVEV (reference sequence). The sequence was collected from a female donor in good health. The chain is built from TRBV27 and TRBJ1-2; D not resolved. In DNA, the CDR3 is TGTGCCAGCACCCAGACGCATTTGGGAGCTAACTATGGCTACACCTTC. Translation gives CASTQTHLGANYGYTF.